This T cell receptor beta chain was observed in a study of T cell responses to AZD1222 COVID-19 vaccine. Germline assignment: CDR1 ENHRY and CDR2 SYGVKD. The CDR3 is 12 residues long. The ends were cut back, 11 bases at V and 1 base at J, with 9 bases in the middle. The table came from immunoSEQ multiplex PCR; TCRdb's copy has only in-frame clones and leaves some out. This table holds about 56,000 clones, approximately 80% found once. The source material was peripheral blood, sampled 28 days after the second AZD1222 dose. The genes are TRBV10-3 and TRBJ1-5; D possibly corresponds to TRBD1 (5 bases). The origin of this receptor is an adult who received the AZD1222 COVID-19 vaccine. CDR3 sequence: CASGDSNQPQHF. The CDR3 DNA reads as TGTGCCTCGGGGGACAGCAATCAGCCCCAGCATTTT.